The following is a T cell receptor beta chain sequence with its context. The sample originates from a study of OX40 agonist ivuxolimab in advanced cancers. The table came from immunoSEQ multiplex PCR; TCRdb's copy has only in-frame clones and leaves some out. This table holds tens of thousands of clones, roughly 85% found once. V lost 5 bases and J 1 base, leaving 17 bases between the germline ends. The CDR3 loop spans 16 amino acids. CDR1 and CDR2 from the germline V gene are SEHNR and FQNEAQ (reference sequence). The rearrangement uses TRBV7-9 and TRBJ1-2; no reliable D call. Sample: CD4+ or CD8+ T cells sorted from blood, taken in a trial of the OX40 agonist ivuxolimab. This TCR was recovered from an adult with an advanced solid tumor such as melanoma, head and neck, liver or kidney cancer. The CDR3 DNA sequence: TGTGCCAGCAGCCCCGCCGCGGGGTCCCTTAACTATGGCTACACCTTC. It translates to CASSPAAGSLNYGYTF.